This TCR beta chain is drawn from a study of blood T cells in healthy people across ages. In germline, CDR1 is SGHTA, CDR2 FQGNSA. Trimming removed 3 bases from V and 1 base from J, with 10 bases in between. The CDR3 is 14 amino acids. Study results and limitations: Per million T cells, the diversity of TCR beta decreased roughly linearly as age advanced.

Then a second PCR, running roughly 7 to 11 cycles, was carried out with a sample-barcoded 5' primer and a J-beta primer mix. Each cDNA was tagged by a template-switch adaptor containing 12 random nucleotides. TCRdb called the 5' RACE reads again in MiXCR, with one record for every CDR3 protein. The sample holds 700,000 to 900,000 distinct CDR3 sequences, roughly 53% seen once. As concerns this clonotype: Its antigen remains unknown.

The chain joins TRBV7-2 to TRBJ2-7; D is undetermined. The sample consisted of blood. This sequence was found in a man aged 80 or over in good health. CDR3: CASSFGRLSYEQYF. Written as DNA, the CDR3 is TGTGCCAGCAGCTTTGGACGGCTTTCCTACGAGCAGTACTTC. Based on the CDR3 plus reference TRBV7-2 and TRBJ2-7, the full variable domain is GAGVSQSPSNKVTEKGKDVELRCDPISGHTALYWYRQSLGQGLEFLIYFQGNSAPDKSGLPSDRFSAERTGGSVSTLTIQRTQQEDSAVYLCASSFGRLSYEQYFGPGTRLTVT.